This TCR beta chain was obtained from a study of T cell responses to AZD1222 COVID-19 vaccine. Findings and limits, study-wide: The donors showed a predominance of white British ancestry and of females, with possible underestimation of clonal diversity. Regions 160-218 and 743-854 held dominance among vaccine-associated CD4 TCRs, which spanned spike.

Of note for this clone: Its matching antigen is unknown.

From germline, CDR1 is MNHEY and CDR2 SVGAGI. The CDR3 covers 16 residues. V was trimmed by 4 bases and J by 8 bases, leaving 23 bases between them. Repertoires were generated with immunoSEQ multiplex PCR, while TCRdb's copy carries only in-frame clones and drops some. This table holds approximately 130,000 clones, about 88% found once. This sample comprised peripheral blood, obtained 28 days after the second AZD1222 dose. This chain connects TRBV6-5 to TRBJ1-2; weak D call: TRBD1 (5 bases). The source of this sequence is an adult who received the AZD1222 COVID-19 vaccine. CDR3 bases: TGTGCCAGCAGTTCCTTCGAGGTCCCAACAGGTGACGGCTACACCTTC. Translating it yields CASSSFEVPTGDGYTF.